This T cell receptor beta chain was sequenced during a study of blood T cell repertoires in COVID-19. Looking at the study overall: Italy, Spain and the United States were the sources of the convalescent and acute COVID-19 samples. In each case, the material was cDNA or gDNA derived from T cells, B-cell-depleted T cells, or PBMCs.

Method: immunoSEQ multiplex PCR; TCRdb's copy keeps in-frame clones and lacks some. The sample lists around 250,000 clones, more than 80% occurring once. Membership in each cohort depended on participant-reported clinical history. Trimming took 5 bases from V and 7 from J, leaving 19 bases between them. This CDR3 contains 14 residues. CDR1 is SGHNT, CDR2 YYREEE, per germline (reference sequence). V is TRBV5-4 and J is TRBJ2-7; the D gene is possibly TRBD2 (5 bases). The material sequenced was PBMCs or T cells enriched from blood (not recorded which). The source of this sequence is a woman in her twenties or thirties with acute COVID-19. The CDR3 DNA follows: TGTGCCAGCAGGAACACTAGTTCCCCGCGTGAGCAGTACTTC. Protein product: CASRNTSSPREQYF.